This T cell receptor beta chain was recorded in a study of CD8+ T cells in alopecia areata. Comment on this clone: The antigen remains unidentified.

TCR sequencing used cDNA made by reverse transcription of extracted RNA. Sequencing was performed with immunoSEQ multiplex PCR; in TCRdb, only in-frame clones are kept and a portion is missing. The sample lists about 180,000 clones, 59% seen once, with 14% to 15% in the top ten. CDR3 length equals 14 residues. Germline V gene data show CDR1 as SGHRS and CDR2 as YFSETQ. V lost 7 bases, J lost 3 bases, and 9 bases stayed unmatched. Study-level findings and limits: Normal skin's resident alphabeta T cells are sequenced alongside lesional scalp T cells.

The TCR sequence derives from a human donor with alopecia areata. The material sequenced was CD4+ T cells sorted from blood, taken at week 0. This chain uses TRBV5-1 with TRBJ1-1, with 7 bases lining up with TRBD1. The CDR3 region has the DNA TGCGCCAGCCAACCGGACAGGAGGGACACTGAAGCTTTCTTT. The encoded protein is CASQPDRRDTEAFF.